This T cell receptor (beta chain) comes out of a study of T cell responses to AZD1222 COVID-19 vaccine. Study conclusions and caveats: There were repertoire samples only from the period after the peak T cell response. Among the donors, most were white British and more were female, and clonal diversity was possibly underestimated.

The data were produced by immunoSEQ multiplex PCR, yet TCRdb's version contains in-frame clones alone and is incomplete. Here the sample spans approximately 60,000 clones, about 79% being singletons. Germline-derived CDR1 and CDR2 are LGHNA and YSLEER. The CDR3 sequence is 16 residues long. Losses at the gene ends were 0 bases for V and 4 bases for J; bases not matched to a gene: 7. About this clone: Its antigen is still unknown.

The starting material was peripheral blood, obtained on day 0 of AZD1222 vaccination. The TCR comes from an adult in good health. The gene calls are TRBV4-3 and TRBJ2-5, with 8 bases lining up with TRBD1. CDR3 protein: CASSQDGSGGRETQYF. The CDR3 nucleotides are TGCGCCAGCAGCCAAGATGGGTCAGGGGGCAGAGAGACCCAGTACTTC.